The 16 T cell receptor beta chains given below trace back to one sample, sequenced in a study of T-cell memory formation after mild COVID-19 (dated by TCRdb to about 2021). Library preparation used 5' RACE. Data came from an Illumina NovaSeq 6000. TCRdb took the public reads, trimmed them with fastp at Q25, ran MiXCR for clone calling and kept in-frame beta chains. Merged by CDR3 protein, the rows form single entries marked with the most common genes and DNA. The sample yields 360,000 or so distinct CDR3 sequences; 25% to 30% were counted once. The top ten clonotypes cover roughly 12% of the sample. What was sequenced was PBMCs or a T cell subset sorted from them (not recorded which). These receptors came from an adult woman who had mild COVID-19 (a few samples of this study predate the infection). The sample titles of this study are shuffled in the database, so cell type and time point are left out; the donor was told from shared clones.

The chain joins TRBV9 to TRBJ2-1, with a tentative D call TRBD2 (6 bases). There are 15 residues in the CDR3. Germline loops: CDR1 SGDLS, CDR2 YYNGEE. V was shortened by 4 bases and J by 9 bases, with 20 bases between the two germline ends. CDR3 sequence: CASSPGTRPSGEQFF. CDR3 nucleotides: TGTGCCAGCAGCCCCGGGACTCGTCCTTCGGGTGAGCAGTTCTTC. Full variable domain (remainder filled in from reference TRBV9 and TRBJ2-1): DSGVTQTPKHLITATGQRVTLRCSPRSGDLSVYWYQQSLDQGLQFLIQYYNGEERAKGNILERFSAQQFPDLHSELNLSSLELGDSALYFCASSPGTRPSGEQFFGPGTRLTVL.

V is TRBV6-5 and J is TRBJ1-2, with D unresolved. V was cut by 0 bases and J by 8 bases, with 10 bases left in between. The CDR3 has 13 amino acids. The V gene's germline CDR1 is MNHEY and CDR2 SVGAGI. The CDR3: CASSYSAGGGYTF. Written as DNA, the CDR3 is TGTGCCAGCAGTTACTCGGCAGGCGGAGGCTACACCTTC.

The chain is built from TRBV7-8 and TRBJ2-7; no definite D call. Per germline, CDR1 SGHVS and CDR2 FQNEAQ. Trimming removed 5 bases at V and 4 bases at J, with 9 bases between. This CDR3 has 12 residues. CDR3 residues: CASSTKGYEQYF. The CDR3 nucleotides read TGTGCCAGCAGCACAAAGGGTTACGAGCAGTACTTC. The whole variable domain, remainder taken from reference TRBV7-8 and TRBJ2-7, is GAGVSQSPRYKVAKRGQDVALRCDPISGHVSLFWYQQALGQGPEFLTYFQNEAQLDKSGLPSDRFFAERPEGSVSTLKIQRTQQEDSAVYLCASSTKGYEQYFGPGTRLTVT.

V usage is TRBV7-2 and J usage is TRBJ1-5, with D unclear. V dropped 4 bases and J dropped 0 bases, with 7 bases sitting between them. Per the germline V gene, CDR1 is SGHTA and CDR2 is FQGNSA. The CDR3 is made up of 14 amino acids. The CDR3 region is CASSYFYSNQPQHF. CDR3 in DNA: TGTGCCAGCAGCTACTTTTATAGCAATCAGCCCCAGCATTTT.

This clonotype came up a few times. V gene TRBV4-1 combines with J gene TRBJ2-7, with D perhaps matching TRBD2 (5 bases). This CDR3 comprises 15 residues. CDR1 and CDR2 from the germline V gene are MGHRA and YSYEKL. Deletions cut 0 bases from V and 3 bases from J, with 12 bases between. The DNA of the CDR3 is TGCGCCAGCAGCCAAGACACGGGGAGAAGCTACGAGCAGTACTTC. Protein product: CASSQDTGRSYEQYF.

As DNA, the CDR3 is TGTGCCAGCAGCCCCCCTAGAGGGGAGAATTCACCCCTCCACTTT. Translated: CASSPPRGENSPLHF. The chain joins TRBV7-2 to TRBJ1-6, with a possible D match to TRBD1 (5 bases). The length of the CDR3 is 15 residues. CDR1 is SGHTA, CDR2 FQGNSA, per germline. The ends were cut back, 5 bases at V and 7 bases at J, with 15 bases in the middle.

This clonotype was recorded at least ten times. J is TRBJ2-7 and V is TRBV29-1; a possible D gene is TRBD2 (6 bases). Germline values: CDR1 SQVTM, CDR2 ANQGSEA. The CDR3 is made up of 12 amino acids. V was shortened by 6 bases and J by 4 bases, with 13 bases between the two germline ends. CDR3 sequence reads: CSVPGVGYEQYF. CDR3 DNA sequence: TGCAGCGTCCCGGGAGTAGGGTACGAGCAGTACTTC.

The rearrangement links TRBV4-2 to TRBJ2-3, with TRBD2 identical over 9 bases. The CDR3 length is 16 residues. Germline V gene lookup returns CDR1 LGHNA and CDR2 YNFKEQ. The ends lost 7 bases at V and 1 base at J; junction bases unmatched: 9. The CDR3, as DNA: TGTGCCAGCATCCGCTCAGGGACTAGCCGCACAGATACGCAGTATTTT. It yields the protein CASIRSGTSRTDTQYF.

This clonotype was counted a few times. The V gene is TRBV7-9, the J gene TRBJ2-5, with D perhaps TRBD2 (5 bases). V was clipped by 5 bases and J by 5 bases, with 15 bases between them. This CDR3 has 14 residues. The V gene's germline CDR1 is SEHNR and CDR2 FQNEAQ (reference sequence). The CDR3 region is CASSDVPGWETQYF. Written as DNA, the CDR3 is TGTGCCAGCAGCGACGTTCCGGGGTGGGAGACCCAGTACTTC.

This clonotype was found a few times. This chain connects TRBV20-1 to TRBJ2-2; TRBD1 agrees at 9 bases. Germline V lookup: CDR1 DFQATT, CDR2 SNEGSKA (reference sequence). The CDR3 loop spans 16 amino acids. The trim removed 0 bases at V and 6 bases at J, leaving 8 bases unmatched. The CDR3 protein is CSARDSGQGQSGELFF. DNA for the CDR3: TGCAGTGCTAGAGATTCGGGACAGGGTCAATCCGGGGAGCTGTTTTTT.

This clonotype was found a few times. V usage is TRBV7-8 and J usage is TRBJ2-2; maybe TRBD2 (5 bases). The germline CDR1 and CDR2 sequences are SGHVS and FQNEAQ. The CDR3 sequence is 14 residues long. The V and J ends lost 5 bases and 9 bases respectively, with 16 bases between them. The CDR3 region is CASSQAGRAWELFF. The CDR3 DNA reads as TGTGCCAGCAGCCAGGCGGGCCGGGCCTGGGAGCTGTTTTTT.

On this clonotype itself: At one of its ends the junction is not consistent with the germline gene, which may arise from a read error. The chain carries TRBV12-3 or TRBV12-4 and TRBJ2-7; 10 nucleotides match TRBD2. The CDR3 covers 13 residues. CDR3 coding DNA: TGTGCCACAAAGCGGGAGGGGAACTACGAGAAGTACTTC. Its translation is CATKREGNYEKYF.

This clonotype turned up a few times. V usage is TRBV29-1 and J usage is TRBJ2-3; the match to TRBD1 covers 7 bases. This CDR3 contains 15 residues. Germline CDR1 is SQVTM and CDR2 is ANQGSEA. J was trimmed by 3 bases and V by 5 bases; bases with no gene match: 11. Written as DNA, the CDR3 is TGCAGCGTTTCAGCGAAGGGGGCGAGGACAGATACGCAGTATTTT. It codes for CSVSAKGARTDTQYF.

In its sample, this clonotype was seen many times. The genes are TRBV12-3 or TRBV12-4 and TRBJ2-1; 9 bases are a match to TRBD2. CDR3 length equals 15 residues. The J segment lost 4 bases and the V segment lost 6 bases, leaving 7 bases of the junction unmatched. The CDR3 loop is CASSPGTSSYNEQFF. CDR3 DNA: TGTGCCAGCAGCCCCGGGACTAGCAGTTACAATGAGCAGTTCTTC.

V and J are TRBV7-9 and TRBJ2-1; 9 bases fit TRBD1. The CDR3 is 16 amino acids. V was pared by 5 bases and J by 3 bases, with 8 bases of the junction left unmatched. Germline V CDR1 and CDR2: SEHNR, FQNEAQ (reference sequence). The CDR3: CASSRDRGIFYNEQFF. The CDR3 DNA reads TGTGCCAGCAGCCGAGACAGGGGGATTTTCTACAATGAGCAGTTCTTC.

This clonotype appeared a few times. V usage is TRBV29-1 and J usage is TRBJ2-7; 9 bases line up with TRBD1. After removal of 4 bases from V and 3 bases from J, the junction contained 10 bases not matched to a gene. CDR3 size: 15 residues. Germline V gene sequence: CDR1 SQVTM, CDR2 ANQGSEA. For the CDR3, the DNA is TGCAGCGTTGCCAAGCCGGGACAGGGCAGCTACGAGCAGTACTTC. Translating gives CSVAKPGQGSYEQYF.